This T cell receptor beta chain was found in a study of blood T cell repertoires in COVID-19. Profiling relied on immunoSEQ multiplex PCR, and the TCRdb table lists in-frame clones only, not all of them. The sample has around 500,000 clones, roughly 88% seen once. There are 18 residues in the CDR3. Germline assignment: CDR1 SGHTA and CDR2 FQGNSA. V lost 3 bases to trimming and J lost 0 bases, with 18 bases between them. Sequences were obtained from peripheral blood. The rearrangement uses TRBV7-2 and TRBJ1-3; weak D call: TRBD1 (5 bases). The sequence came from a human donor in a cohort sampled during active COVID-19. CDR3 in amino acids: CASSLGEALHLSGNTIYF. As DNA, the CDR3 is TGTGCCAGCAGCTTGGGGGAGGCGTTACATCTCTCTGGAAACACCATATATTTT. Combining the CDR3 with reference TRBV7-2 and TRBJ1-3 gives the whole variable domain GAGVSQSPSNKVTEKGKDVELRCDPISGHTALYWYRQSLGQGLEFLIYFQGNSAPDKSGLPSDRFSAERTGGSVSTLTIQRTQQEDSAVYLCASSLGEALHLSGNTIYFGEGSWLTVV.